These 17 T cell receptor beta chains were all obtained from the same sample, sequenced in a study of cytomegalovirus exposure and HLA in healthy donors. The primer mix had 60 Vbeta and 13 Jbeta primers. TCRdb keeps only in-frame clones here, not all; method: immunoSEQ multiplex PCR. The sample has around 210,000 clones; approximately 84% are singletons. The sample taken for sequencing was PBMCs. The receptors originated from a girl between 2 and 10 years old in good health and CMV-seronegative.

V is TRBV4-1 and J is TRBJ2-7; possible D gene TRBD1, 5 bases. CDR3 length: 15 amino acids. In germline, CDR1 is MGHRA, CDR2 YSYEKL. Trimming removed 4 bases from V and 2 bases from J, with 15 bases in between. DNA for the CDR3: TGCGCCAGCAGCCCCGTCTGGGGCGACACCTACGAGCAGTACTTC. Protein product: CASSPVWGDTYEQYF.

This sequence joins TRBV6-5 and TRBJ2-6; D gene unclear. CDR1 and CDR2 (germline): MNHEY, SVGAGI. The CDR3 runs to 15 residues. The V end lost 2 bases, the J end lost 1 base, and 6 bases lay between the germline ends. CDR3 nucleotide sequence: TGTGCCAGCAGTTACATTCGGTCTGGGGCCAACGTCCTGACTTTC. Protein product: CASSYIRSGANVLTF.

The chain uses TRBV6-6 and TRBJ1-3; 7 nucleotides align to TRBD1. Germline V gene lookup returns CDR1 MNHNY and CDR2 SVGAGI (reference sequence). This CDR3 contains 15 residues. V was clipped by 6 bases and J by 0 bases; unmatched bases: 5. CDR3 loop: CASRSDRVSGNTIYF. The CDR3 nucleotides read TGTGCCAGCAGATCTGACAGGGTCTCTGGAAACACCATATATTTT.

The J gene is TRBJ2-7, the V gene TRBV19; D might be TRBD1 (6 bases). This CDR3 spans 15 amino acids. V was pared by 5 bases and J by 2 bases, with 16 bases between. Germline CDR1 reads LNHDA; CDR2 reads SQIVND (reference sequence). The CDR3 here is CASSVAGDTTYEQYF. CDR3 DNA sequence: TGTGCCAGTAGTGTCGCCGGGGACACCACCTACGAGCAGTACTTC.

The chain employs TRBV5-1 and TRBJ2-5; 12 bases agree with TRBD2. The germline gives CDR1 SGHRS, CDR2 YFSETQ. J was trimmed by 4 bases and V by 3 bases; bases with no gene match: 4. CDR3 size: 15 residues. In nucleotides, the CDR3 is TGCGCCAGCAGCTCCCTAGCGGGAGGGCCAGAGACCCAGTACTTC. This codes for CASSSLAGGPETQYF.

The chain is built from TRBV5-1 and TRBJ2-7; 8 bases agree with TRBD2. The CDR3 consists of 17 residues. With V trimmed by 0 bases and J by 3 bases, 11 bases remained unmatched. Germline V gives CDR1 SGHRS, CDR2 YFSETQ. CDR3 region: CASSLAPGGGSGYEQYF. As DNA, the CDR3 is TGCGCCAGCAGCTTGGCCCCGGGGGGGGGAAGCGGCTACGAGCAGTACTTC.

The V and J genes are TRBV2 and TRBJ2-4; TRBD2 matches 11 bases. The germline V gene has CDR1 SNHLY and CDR2 FYNNEI. There are 17 residues in the CDR3. The ends lost 8 bases at V and 0 bases at J; junction bases unmatched: 9. DNA of the CDR3: TGTGCCAGCGCTAAGGGACTAGCGGTACTAGCCAAAAACATTCAGTACTTC. The encoded protein is CASAKGLAVLAKNIQYF.

A few counts support this clone. V is TRBV18 and J is TRBJ2-1, with D maybe TRBD1 (6 bases). Germline CDR1 is KGHSH and CDR2 is LQKENI. The ends were cut back, 3 bases at V and 2 bases at J, with 11 bases in the middle. The CDR3 totals 15 residues. CDR3 coding DNA: TGTGCCAGCTCACCCTTAGGACAGCCCTACAATGAGCAGTTCTTC. Translating it yields CASSPLGQPYNEQFF.

V usage is TRBV6-1 and J usage is TRBJ1-4; tentative D call: TRBD1 (6 bases). From germline, CDR1 is MNHNS and CDR2 SASEGT. With 4 bases removed from V and 3 bases from J, the gap between germline ends came to 12 bases. This CDR3 spans 15 amino acids. CDR3 protein: CASSGQGTSNEKLFF. The CDR3 DNA reads TGTGCCAGCAGTGGGCAGGGGACATCTAATGAAAAACTGTTTTTT.

Here the CDR3 DNA reads TGCAGCGTACAGGAGCCAAACTCCTACGAGCAGTACTTC. As protein: CSVQEPNSYEQYF. The chain joins TRBV29-1 to TRBJ2-7, with D maybe TRBD1 (5 bases). Germline CDR1 is SQVTM and CDR2 is ANQGSEA. V gave up 6 bases and J gave up 0 bases, with 12 bases separating them. CDR3 length equals 13 residues.

The V call is TRBV18, the J call TRBJ2-3, with D maybe TRBD2 (6 bases). Germline CDR1 KGHSH, CDR2 LQKENI. This CDR3 has 12 residues. V lost 5 bases and J lost 5, with 8 bases in between. This CDR3 is CASSLAVDTQYF. CDR3 sequence (DNA): TGTGCCAGCTCATTAGCGGTAGATACGCAGTATTTT.

The chain couples TRBV14 to TRBJ2-1; 10 positions match TRBD2. Germline V gene lookup returns CDR1 SGHDN and CDR2 FVKESK. The V and J ends lost 4 bases and 7 bases, in that order; junction bases with no gene match: 7. There are 15 residues in the CDR3. CDR3 in amino acids: CASSPLAGAGNEQFF. The CDR3 DNA follows: TGTGCCAGCAGCCCTCTAGCGGGAGCGGGTAATGAGCAGTTCTTC.

The rearrangement joins TRBV6-1 to TRBJ1-1; 7 positions match TRBD1. V trimming: 6 bases; J trimming: 6 bases; junction bases outside the gene matches: 7. CDR1 and CDR2 from the germline V gene are MNHNS and SASEGT. The CDR3 length is 13 residues. CDR3 residues: CASSSTGVAEAFF. The CDR3 DNA reads TGTGCCAGCAGCTCCACAGGGGTGGCTGAAGCTTTCTTT.

This rearrangement joins TRBV7-6 to TRBJ1-6; possible D gene TRBD1, 6 bases. The CDR3 totals 12 residues. In germline, CDR1 is SGHVS, CDR2 FNYEAQ. Trimming removed 5 bases at V and 10 bases at J, with 9 bases between. CDR3 sequence (DNA): TGTGCCAGCAGCCACAGGGACTCACCCCTCCACTTT. Translation gives CASSHRDSPLHF.

The genes are TRBV19 and TRBJ1-4; TRBD1 might be the D (6 bases). Trimming stripped 5 bases from V and 4 bases from J, with 14 bases between. The CDR3 covers 15 residues. Germline lookup yields CDR1 LNHDA and CDR2 SQIVND (reference sequence). The CDR3 reads CASSYGTPINEKLFF. The CDR3 nucleotides are TGTGCCAGTAGTTACGGGACACCGATTAATGAAAAACTGTTTTTT.

This clone appeared once. The rearrangement uses TRBV7-9 and TRBJ2-7, with TRBD1 matching over 9 bases. Germline CDR1 SEHNR, CDR2 FQNEAQ (reference sequence). V gave up 6 bases and J gave up 2 bases; unmatched junction bases: 8. This CDR3 spans 15 amino acids. The CDR3: CASSRPGQGTYEQYF. The CDR3 DNA reads TGTGCCAGCAGTCGGCCGGGACAGGGTACCTACGAGCAGTACTTC.

This rearrangement joins TRBV5-4 to TRBJ2-1, with 11 bases fitting TRBD2. Germline V gives CDR1 SGHNT, CDR2 YYREEE (reference sequence). This CDR3 spans 17 amino acids. J lost 0 bases, V lost 5 bases, and 7 bases had no gene match. The CDR3 DNA is TGTGCCAGCAGATCCCTAGCGGGAGGTCTCTCCTACAATGAGCAGTTCTTC. This sequence encodes CASRSLAGGLSYNEQFF. The full variable domain, its missing parts supplied by reference TRBV5-4 and TRBJ2-1, is ETGVTQSPTHLIKTRGQQVTLRCSSQSGHNTVSWYQQALGQGPQFIFQYYREEENGRGNFPPRFSGLQFPNYSSELNVNALELDDSALYLCASRSLAGGLSYNEQFFGPGTRLTVL.